This entry describes one T cell receptor (beta chain). Its target is not known. 13 Jbeta primers and 60 Vbeta primers were used for the PCR. The table came from immunoSEQ multiplex PCR; TCRdb's copy has only in-frame clones and leaves some out. The specimen's table records under 250,000 clones. Unmatched junction bases numbered 8, after V lost 6 bases and J lost 2 bases. CDR1 and CDR2 (germline): MDHEN, SYDVKM. The CDR3 extends over 15 amino acids. This entry is derived from a study of cytomegalovirus exposure and HLA in healthy donors. Study results and limitations: Most TCRs appeared rarely, but some public TCRs recurred in many donors.

V is TRBV28 and J is TRBJ2-3, with 7 bases lining up with TRBD1. Sequenced sample: PBMCs. The receptor was isolated from a girl aged 2-10 years in good health and CMV-seropositive. In DNA form, the CDR3 reads TGTGCCAGCAGCCCAGGGACAGATAACACAGATACGCAGTATTTT. Translated, it gives CASSPGTDNTDTQYF.